These 3 T cell receptor beta chains came from one sample sequenced in a study of blood T cell repertoires in COVID-19. Here immunoSEQ multiplex PCR was the method, and the copy in TCRdb shows in-frame clones only, minus some. The sample yields 110,000 to 150,000 clones, around 73% seen once. The sample consisted of PBMCs or T cells enriched from blood (not recorded which). The receptor source for this set is a woman aged 50 to 60 who had recovered from COVID-19.

The genes are TRBV10-1 and TRBJ1-5, with 7 bases lining up with TRBD1. V shed 4 bases, J shed 1 base, and the junction held 19 bases outside the gene matches. In germline, CDR1 is WNHNN, CDR2 SYGVQD (reference sequence). This CDR3 region has 20 residues. The CDR3 spells CASSVHRGKGTAISNQPQHF. CDR3 sequence (DNA): TGCGCCAGCAGTGTCCACCGAGGAAAGGGGACAGCCATAAGCAATCAGCCCCAGCATTTT.

This chain joins TRBV19 and TRBJ1-1; 8 nucleotides line up with TRBD1. Germline CDR1 reads LNHDA; CDR2 reads SQIVND (reference sequence). The CDR3 extends over 17 amino acids. The junction had 13 bases not matched to a gene; V was cut back by 4 bases and J by 3 bases. In nucleotides, the CDR3 is TGTGCCAGTAGTACCCGGACAGGGCGACGGTTGGACACTGAAGCTTTCTTT. It encodes CASSTRTGRRLDTEAFF.

This sequence joins TRBV5-1 and TRBJ2-7; 8 bases align to TRBD2. CDR1 is SGHRS, CDR2 YFSETQ, per germline. This CDR3 is built from 16 residues. Germline trimming cut 0 bases from V and 2 bases from J; bases unmatched to any gene: 7. CDR3 loop: CASSLGQGLVTYEQYF. CDR3 nucleotides: TGCGCCAGCAGCTTGGGGCAGGGACTAGTGACCTACGAGCAGTACTTC.